This T cell receptor beta chain was captured in a study of shared clonotypes between healthy human individuals (dated by TCRdb to the early 2020s). In the study overall: Three men and a couple of women, aged 18 to 49 years, made up the cohort. Each donor's leukapheresis produced roughly between roughly 0.9 and 9 billion PBMCs. For each donor, CD4 naive and CD4 memory were each given three plates, CD8 naive was given two plates, and CD8 memory was given one plate. Libraries were prepared and TCR repertoires were sequenced by different laboratories using diverse techniques, in order to increase sequencing depth and limit assay-specific biases. Blood TCR repertoires of five healthy adults were deeply sequenced to estimate repertoire size and the extent of clonotype sharing between individuals. The paper's findings and limits, for the study overall: Even with the large sequencing depth, rarefaction of the sorted-subset datasets indicated that sequencing was incomplete. Compared with non-shared clonotypes, the clonotypes found in all four sorted-subset donors had higher generation probabilities. Naive subsets generally had larger estimated clonotype richness than memory subsets did. Sampling was restricted to blood, and TCR repertoires in tissue are likely to differ from TCR repertoires in blood. Because the study included a small number of donors, the genetic and exposure-history diversity represented was limited. Based on pairwise subsampling, the degree of clonotype sharing among donors was expected to be affected by sequencing depth. Approximately 5% of naive CD4, 3.5% of naive CD8, approximately 2% of memory CD4, and around 0.4% of memory CD8 clonotypes were shared across four donors.

CD8 naive samples were obtained by positive selection for CCR7 among CD45RO-negative cells, yielding a CD45RA+CCR7+ population from which TemRA cells were excluded. The donors were healthy, HIV-negative adults who had no recently reported acute infections or vaccinations. Every donor was a Caucasian adult residing in Nashville, Tennessee, USA. Blood was collected by leukapheresis, and PBMCs were isolated by Ficoll-Histopaque density gradient centrifugation and then cryopreserved in liquid nitrogen vapor phase. Purity and quantity of every magnetically sorted T cell population were checked by analytical flow cytometry. Genomic DNA was isolated from every sorted fraction and measured by UV absorbance on a Nanodrop 2000c. On this clone itself: Its antigen is unknown. Nothing much larger sits one base from this clone, and base qualities are not available.

Measured from the cysteine to the phenylalanine, the CDR3 is 15 residues long. Only the CDR3 part of the read is kept: 45 bases, read in frame from the first base. The trim is 0 bases for V and 6 bases for J, with a gap of 12 bases between the germline ends. The germline V gene encodes CDR1 SEHNR and CDR2 FQNEAQ (reference sequence). Using the deep immunoSEQ assay, multiplex PCR amplified TCR CDR3 regions from genomic DNA. Extracted genomic DNA from each cell subset was spread evenly across all wells of several immunoSEQ 96-well plates, with each plate serving as a replicate. For sorted subsets, roughly 200 ng genomic DNA, equal to 30,000 to 35,000 T cell genomes, was loaded into each replicate PCR. Purified libraries were quantified with a Qubit 3.0 fluorometer, sized on a Bioanalyzer 2100, and re-quantified with the KAPA Library Quantification kit. Every immunoSEQ 96-well plate was sequenced on a separate single-read 150-cycle Illumina NextSeq 550 flow cell. Under the source paper's analysis protocol: Because the immunoSEQ output held only junctional sequences and lacked quality scores, the filtering could not match the filtering applied to full-length reads. To assign V/J genes and CDR3, sequences were annotated against IMGT germline references using PyIR, a Python wrapper for IgBLAST v1.9. Reads with weak V/J assignments (E-value above 1e-6), missing CDR3, stop codons, out-of-frame junctions, or ambiguous translated residues were removed. V3J clonotypes were defined by identical inferred V gene, J gene, and CDR3 amino acid sequence. Percentage overlap between repertoires was calculated by dividing the number of shared unique clonotypes by the size of the smaller repertoire. Three approaches were used to assess repertoire richness: RTK rarefaction, the Chao1 estimator, and Recon v2.1 estimates of unobserved clonotypes. For all TCRbeta clonotypes obtained by the gDNA method from a few donors, generation probabilities were computed with OLGA. In its TCRdb copy, this immuneACCESS table keeps in-frame sequences only and misses some clones. Where compared with another copy, unresolved V genes explain less than half of these, and the others have no known cause. That table furnishes V, J and clone size, whereas the DNA furnished D and trimming. This sample holds over 2,000,000 clones; roughly 95% were observed only once. In total, the top ten clones hold over 1.5% of the sample.

Specimen: naive CD8+ T cells from PBMCs. Sample cell subset or site, as interpreted from the label and publication: CD45RA+CCR7+. The V and J segments used are TRBV7-9 and TRBJ2-1, and possibly TRBD2, on 6 matching bases. The sequence was collected from a man in his late teens or twenties in good health. Some clones in this sample may be carry-over from other donors' samples. This receptor has the CDR3 CASSLAEGRRNEQFF. At the DNA level, the sequence is TGTGCCAGCAGCTTAGCGGAGGGGCGTCGCAATGAGCAGTTCTTC.